Following are 11 T cell receptor beta chains from one sample sequenced in a study of blood T cell repertoires in COVID-19. TCRdb's copy holds only in-frame clones and misses some; the assay was immunoSEQ multiplex PCR. The repertoire holds fewer than 250,000 clones, roughly 80% seen once, with 2.5% in the top ten. The material sequenced was peripheral blood. These receptors came from a woman aged 40 to 49 with active or convalescent COVID-19.

This rearrangement joins TRBV7-2 to TRBJ2-7, with a possible D match to TRBD2 (6 bases). The length of the CDR3 is 15 residues. Trimming shortened V by 1 base and J by 2 bases, and 12 bases separated the two germline ends. The V gene's germline CDR1 is SGHTA and CDR2 FQGNSA. The CDR3 spells CASSLELGGAYEQYF. In DNA, the CDR3 is TGTGCCAGCAGCTTAGAACTCGGAGGGGCCTACGAGCAGTACTTC.

The rearrangement uses TRBV7-2 and TRBJ1-4; D is ambiguous. CDR1 is SGHTA, CDR2 FQGNSA, per germline. V lost 1 base and J 7 bases, leaving 7 bases between the germline ends. The length of the CDR3 is 13 residues. CDR3: CASSLGLAEKLFF. CDR3 nucleotides: TGTGCCAGCAGCTTAGGGTTGGCTGAAAAACTGTTTTTT. Combining the CDR3 with reference TRBV7-2 and TRBJ1-4 gives the whole variable domain GAGVSQSPSNKVTEKGKDVELRCDPISGHTALYWYRQSLGQGLEFLIYFQGNSAPDKSGLPSDRFSAERTGGSVSTLTIQRTQQEDSAVYLCASSLGLAEKLFFGSGTQLSVL.

The gene calls are TRBV28 and TRBJ2-7; TRBD2 matches 16 bases. The germline V gene encodes CDR1 MDHEN and CDR2 SYDVKM. With 2 bases clipped from V and 4 bases from J, the junction kept 8 bases outside the gene matches. The CDR3 extends over 18 amino acids. CDR3 sequence reads: CASSLPGLAGGILYEQYF. The CDR3 DNA reads TGTGCCAGCAGTTTACCGGGACTAGCGGGGGGGATACTATACGAGCAGTACTTC.

This clone appeared a few times. V and J are TRBV2 and TRBJ1-4; perhaps TRBD1 as D (5 bases). Germline CDR1 SNHLY, CDR2 FYNNEI. CDR3 length equals 16 residues. Trimming stripped 4 bases from V and 0 bases from J, with 12 bases between. The CDR3: CASSVRRGATNEKLFF. The CDR3 DNA is TGTGCCAGCAGTGTTCGGAGGGGCGCAACTAATGAAAAACTGTTTTTT. The full variable domain, rest sourced from reference TRBV2 and TRBJ1-4, is EPEVTQTPSHQVTQMGQEVILRCVPISNHLYFYWYRQILGQKVEFLVSFYNNEISEKSEIFDDQFSVERPDGSNFTLKIRSTKLEDSAMYFCASSVRRGATNEKLFFGSGTQLSVL.

V usage is TRBV5-1 and J usage is TRBJ1-4; D gene unclear. Germline V gene data show CDR1 as SGHRS and CDR2 as YFSETQ. This CDR3 is built from 16 residues. V was pared by 2 bases and J by 5 bases, with 16 bases between. The CDR3 DNA sequence: TGCGCCAGCAGCTTTGAGGCGCAGAGTGGAAATGAAAAACTGTTTTTT. Translating gives CASSFEAQSGNEKLFF.

This clone was counted between two and nine times. V and J are TRBV2 and TRBJ2-7; D uncertain. Germline loops: CDR1 SNHLY, CDR2 FYNNEI. This CDR3 is built from 14 residues. The V gene lost 7 bases and the J gene lost 2 bases, with 15 bases spanning the gap. The CDR3 nucleotides read TGTGCCAGCATTCAGGTGTTCTTCCCCTACGAGCAGTACTTC. It encodes CASIQVFFPYEQYF. The entire variable domain, with the rest obtained from reference TRBV2 and TRBJ2-7, is as follows: EPEVTQTPSHQVTQMGQEVILRCVPISNHLYFYWYRQILGQKVEFLVSFYNNEISEKSEIFDDQFSVERPDGSNFTLKIRSTKLEDSAMYFCASIQVFFPYEQYFGPGTRLTVT.

The CDR3 nucleotides read TGCGCCAGCAGCCTTGCAGGGGACCAAAATCAGCCCCAGCATTTT. It yields the protein CASSLAGDQNQPQHF. The chain combines TRBV5-1 with TRBJ1-5; tentative D call: TRBD1 (6 bases). The CDR3 has 15 residues. V was pared by 4 bases and J by 4 bases, with 15 bases between. CDR1 and CDR2 from the germline V gene are SGHRS and YFSETQ.

The chain carries TRBV2 and TRBJ2-5; maybe TRBD2 (6 bases). Germline lookup yields CDR1 SNHLY and CDR2 FYNNEI. This CDR3 region has 15 residues. Trimming removed 4 bases from V and 2 bases from J, with 14 bases in between. The CDR3 loop is CASSGTGVEQETQYF. The DNA for the CDR3 is TGTGCCAGCAGTGGTACGGGGGTCGAACAAGAGACCCAGTACTTC.

This chain joins TRBV24-1 and TRBJ2-4, with 7 bases aligning to TRBD1. From germline, CDR1 is KGHDR and CDR2 SFDVKD. V shed 7 bases, J shed 0 bases, and the junction held 17 bases outside the gene matches. CDR3 length equals 19 residues. The CDR3 DNA reads as TGTGCCACCAGCGATGGACAGGCCCCCTCTCCCTTAGCCAAAAACATTCAGTACTTC. It codes for CATSDGQAPSPLAKNIQYF.

The genes are TRBV27 and TRBJ1-1, with TRBD1 as a possible D gene (5 bases). CDR3 size: 17 residues. The germline V gene has CDR1 MNHEY and CDR2 SMNVEV (reference sequence). Between the trimmed V and J ends, which lost 5 bases and 7 bases, there was a span of 26 bases. The CDR3 loop reads CASSRDRGDASFFEAFF. The CDR3 DNA reads as TGTGCCAGCAGTCGGGACCGGGGGGATGCCTCCTTTTTTGAAGCTTTCTTT.

The gene calls are TRBV10-3 and TRBJ1-6; 8 bases line up with TRBD1. The CDR3 extends over 14 amino acids. CDR1 and CDR2 (germline): ENHRY, SYGVKD. Trimming at V came to 5 bases and at J to 10 bases, leaving 7 bases not matched to a gene. CDR3 protein: CAISTGQGGSPLHF. The CDR3 DNA reads TGTGCCATCAGTACAGGACAGGGCGGCTCACCCCTCCACTTT.